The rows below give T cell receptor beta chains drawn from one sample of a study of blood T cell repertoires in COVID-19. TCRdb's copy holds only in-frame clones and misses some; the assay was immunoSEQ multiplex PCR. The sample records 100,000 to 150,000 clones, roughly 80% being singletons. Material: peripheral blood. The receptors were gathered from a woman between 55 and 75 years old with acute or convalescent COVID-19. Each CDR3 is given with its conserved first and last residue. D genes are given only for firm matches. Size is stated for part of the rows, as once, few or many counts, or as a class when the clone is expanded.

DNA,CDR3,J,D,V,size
TGTGCCAGCAGCGTTGACCCAGGTTTTACGTGGGGCTACACCTTC,CASSVDPGFTWGYTF,TRBJ1-2,NA,TRBV9,NA
TGCGCCAGCAGCCAAGAATACCTGGACACGAACACTGAAGCTTTCTTT,CASSQEYLDTNTEAFF,TRBJ1-1,NA,TRBV4-1,NA
TGTGCCAGTAGTATCTCGCGGGCCGCGAACACCGGGGAGCTGTTTTTT,CASSISRAANTGELFF,TRBJ2-2,NA,TRBV19,NA
TGTGCCAGCAGCGTCCAGTTAGGGGGACTAGCGGGCCCTAGCACAGATACGCAGTATTTT,CASSVQLGGLAGPSTDTQYF,TRBJ2-3,TRBD2,TRBV3-1/TRBV3-2,NA
TGTGCCAGCAGCGCACAGAACACCGGGGAGCTGTTTTTT,CASSAQNTGELFF,TRBJ2-2,NA,TRBV9,few
TGTGCCAGCAGTGATTACGACCCTTGGAGCTCTGGGGCCAACGTCCTGACTTTC,CASSDYDPWSSGANVLTF,TRBJ2-6,NA,TRBV25-1,NA
TGTGCCAGCTCACCACAACCTGGGGCCGACCTCTATGGCTACACCTTC,CASSPQPGADLYGYTF,TRBJ1-2,NA,TRBV18,NA
TGTGCCAGCACTAACTGGGACAGGGAAGCTTTCTTT,CASTNWDREAFF,TRBJ1-1,TRBD1,TRBV7-9,NA
TGTGCCAGCATGTCGGGACAGGCCTCAAGAGGAGCTTTCTTT,CASMSGQASRGAFF,TRBJ1-1,TRBD1,TRBV6-5,NA
TGTGCCAGCAGTTACCAGAACCCCTATGAGGCTTCACCCCTCCACTTT,CASSYQNPYEASPLHF,TRBJ1-6,NA,TRBV6-5,few
TGTGCCAGCAGCTCGAGGGACAGACCGGCCGGTGAGACCCAGTACTTC,CASSSRDRPAGETQYF,TRBJ2-5,TRBD1,TRBV7-9,once
TGTGCCAGCAGTCTGGGCGATCGCTATGGCTACACCTTC,CASSLGDRYGYTF,TRBJ1-2,NA,TRBV2,NA
TGTGCCAGCAGTCGTAACCAGGGAAACTATGGCTACACCTTC,CASSRNQGNYGYTF,TRBJ1-2,NA,TRBV9,NA
TGTGCTAGTGGTCCCGACAGTAGCGGAGGATTTAATTCACCCCTCCACTTT,CASGPDSSGGFNSPLHF,TRBJ1-6,NA,TRBV12-5,NA
TGTGCCAGCAGGGACAGCCTCTCCTACGAGCAGTACTTC,CASRDSLSYEQYF,TRBJ2-7,NA,TRBV3-1/TRBV3-2,NA
TGTGCCAGCCACCCTCAGGGGGTCTACACTGAAGCTTTCTTT,CASHPQGVYTEAFF,TRBJ1-1,TRBD1,TRBV2,NA
TGTGCCAGTAGCCTAGGGGGGGTCTACTATGGCTACACCTTC,CASSLGGVYYGYTF,TRBJ1-2,NA,TRBV19,once
TGCGCCAGCAGCCTGGGCCTGAACACTGAAGCTTTCTTT,CASSLGLNTEAFF,TRBJ1-1,NA,TRBV4-1,few
TGTGCCAGCACGCACTCCCATACGCAGTATTTT,CASTHSHTQYF,TRBJ2-3,NA,TRBV3-1/TRBV3-2,NA
TGTGCCAGCAAAGTATTGATGGTTAGTTCGAATGAAGCTTTCTTT,CASKVLMVSSNEAFF,TRBJ1-1,NA,TRBV6-5,NA
TGCGCCAGCAGCTTGGCCCCGTTCAATGAGCAGTTCTTC,CASSLAPFNEQFF,TRBJ2-1,NA,TRBV5-1,NA
TGCGCCAGCAGCTTGGCCACTAGCGGGGGGGCCGAGCAGTACTTC,CASSLATSGGAEQYF,TRBJ2-7,TRBD2,TRBV5-1,once
TGTGCCAGCAGCCTACAGGGTATTAATTCACCCCTCCACTTT,CASSLQGINSPLHF,TRBJ1-6,NA,TRBV7-8,few
TGTGCCAGCAGCAGACAGGGGAACACTGAAGCTTTCTTT,CASSRQGNTEAFF,TRBJ1-1,TRBD1,TRBV5-6,NA
TGTGCCAGCAGTTTAGCCGCCCGGAATGAGCAGTTCTTC,CASSLAARNEQFF,TRBJ2-1,NA,TRBV28,NA
TGTGCCAGCAGCCCCGGGGGGCGCGAGCAGTACTTC,CASSPGGREQYF,TRBJ2-7,NA,TRBV3-1/TRBV3-2,few
TGTGCCAGTGGAAATGGACAGGGGGGCCTTACCGGGGAGCTGTTTTTT,CASGNGQGGLTGELFF,TRBJ2-2,TRBD1,TRBV19,NA
TGCGCCAGCAGCCCGCATGGTGAGATCTCCTACAATGAGCAGTTCTTC,CASSPHGEISYNEQFF,TRBJ2-1,NA,TRBV5-1,NA
TGTGCCAGCAGCTCACACGTGAACACTGAAGCTTTCTTT,CASSSHVNTEAFF,TRBJ1-1,NA,TRBV7-9,NA
TGCAGTGCTAGTGGGGTTGGGACAGGGGGCCCTGAAGCTTTCTTT,CSASGVGTGGPEAFF,TRBJ1-1,TRBD1,TRBV20-1,NA
TGTGCCAGTAGTAGGGGGCCCACGGGGAACGAGCAGTACTTC,CASSRGPTGNEQYF,TRBJ2-7,NA,TRBV19,few
TGCGCCAGCAGCTTTACAGGACTGAACACTGAAGCTTTCTTT,CASSFTGLNTEAFF,TRBJ1-1,NA,TRBV5-1,NA
TGTGCCAGCAGCCGAACAGGGTCCCCCGCATACGAGCAGTACTTC,CASSRTGSPAYEQYF,TRBJ2-7,NA,TRBV3-1/TRBV3-2,NA